These 6 T cell receptor beta chains were all obtained from the same sample, sequenced in a study of cytomegalovirus exposure and HLA in healthy donors. PCR involved 60 Vbeta and 13 Jbeta primers. Only in-frame clones appear in the TCRdb table, and some are missing; sequencing was by immunoSEQ multiplex PCR. The table includes under 200,000 clones, 75% detected once. Input material: PBMCs. These receptors all stem from a woman in her forties or fifties in good health and CMV-seropositive.

The rearrangement uses TRBV5-4 and TRBJ1-2, with D possibly TRBD1 on 6 matching bases. The V end was cut by 0 bases, the J end by 7 bases, with 7 bases between. Germline loops: CDR1 SGHNT, CDR2 YYREEE (reference sequence). CDR3 length equals 12 residues. The CDR3 DNA sequence: TGTGCCAGCAGCTTGGACAGGGTTGGCTACACCTTC. Protein: CASSLDRVGYTF.

V and J are TRBV18 and TRBJ1-1, with TRBD1 identical over 9 bases. CDR1 and CDR2 from the germline V gene are KGHSH and LQKENI. V was pared by 8 bases and J by 0 bases, with 4 bases of the junction left unmatched. There are 14 residues in the CDR3. CDR3 DNA: TGTGCCAGCATGAACAGGGGGCTGAACACTGAAGCTTTCTTT. Translation: CASMNRGLNTEAFF.

The J gene is TRBJ1-2, the V gene TRBV19; a possible D gene is TRBD1 (5 bases). This CDR3 is 13 amino acids long. Germline V lookup: CDR1 LNHDA, CDR2 SQIVND (reference sequence). Trimming took 5 bases from V and 5 from J, leaving 12 bases between them. Here the CDR3 DNA reads TGTGCCAGTAGTTCAGGACAAGCGTATGGCTACACCTTC. Translated: CASSSGQAYGYTF.

This chain connects TRBV5-4 to TRBJ1-2; D ambiguous. Germline lookup yields CDR1 SGHNT and CDR2 YYREEE (reference sequence). V lost 0 bases and J lost 4, with 16 bases in between. This CDR3 has 16 residues. Here the CDR3 DNA reads TGTGCCAGCAGCTTGGCCGCGAACCCACCGAGCTATGGCTACACCTTC. It translates to CASSLAANPPSYGYTF.

The rearrangement joins TRBV28 to TRBJ1-2; TRBD1 matches 8 bases. V shed 8 bases and J 2 bases; nucleotides not matched to a gene: 7. Germline CDR1 MDHEN, CDR2 SYDVKM. This CDR3 has 14 residues. This chain's CDR3 is CASSDRVRNYGYTF. The CDR3 region has the DNA TGTGCCAGCTCGGACAGGGTCAGAAACTATGGCTACACCTTC.

CDR3 amino acids: CASSQGQGRGTEAFF. DNA for the CDR3: TGTGCCAGCAGCCAAGGACAGGGGAGGGGCACTGAAGCTTTCTTT. The chain couples TRBV4-2 to TRBJ1-1, with 8 bases matching TRBD1. This CDR3 comprises 15 residues. V lost 1 base and J lost 4; bases outside the gene matches: 5. Germline CDR1 LGHNA, CDR2 YNFKEQ.